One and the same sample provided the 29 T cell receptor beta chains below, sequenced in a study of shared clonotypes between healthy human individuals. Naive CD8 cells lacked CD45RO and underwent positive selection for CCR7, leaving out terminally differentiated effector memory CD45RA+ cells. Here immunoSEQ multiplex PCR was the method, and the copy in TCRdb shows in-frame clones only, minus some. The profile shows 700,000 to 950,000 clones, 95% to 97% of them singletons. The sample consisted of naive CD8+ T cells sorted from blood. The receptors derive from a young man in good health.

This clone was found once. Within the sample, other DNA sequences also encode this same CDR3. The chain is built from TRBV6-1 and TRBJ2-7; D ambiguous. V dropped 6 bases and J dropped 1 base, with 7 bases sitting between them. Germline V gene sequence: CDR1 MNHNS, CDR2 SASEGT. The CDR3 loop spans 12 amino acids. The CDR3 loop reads CASSDISYEQYF. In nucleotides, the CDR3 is TGTGCCAGCAGCGACATATCCTACGAGCAGTACTTC.

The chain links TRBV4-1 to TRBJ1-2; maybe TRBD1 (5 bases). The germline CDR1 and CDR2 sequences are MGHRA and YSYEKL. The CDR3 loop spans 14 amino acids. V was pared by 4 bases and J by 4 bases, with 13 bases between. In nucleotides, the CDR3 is TGCGCCAGCAGCCCTATACAGGACCCCTATGGCTACACCTTC. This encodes CASSPIQDPYGYTF.

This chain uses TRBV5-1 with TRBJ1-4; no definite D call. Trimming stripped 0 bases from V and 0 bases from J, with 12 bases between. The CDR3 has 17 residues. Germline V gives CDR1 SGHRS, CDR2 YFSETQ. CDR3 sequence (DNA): TGCGCCAGCAGCTTGGCCGTGAGTACTGCAACTAATGAAAAACTGTTTTTT. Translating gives CASSLAVSTATNEKLFF.

The CDR3 coding sequence is TGTGCCAGCCTAGCGAGACAGAACAATGAGCAGTTCTTC. The encoded protein is CASLARQNNEQFF. V and J are TRBV27 and TRBJ2-1, with D possibly matching TRBD2 (6 bases). The CDR3 runs to 13 residues. Trimming took off 8 bases at V and 5 bases at J, with 13 bases between the two ends. Germline assignment: CDR1 MNHEY and CDR2 SMNVEV (reference sequence).

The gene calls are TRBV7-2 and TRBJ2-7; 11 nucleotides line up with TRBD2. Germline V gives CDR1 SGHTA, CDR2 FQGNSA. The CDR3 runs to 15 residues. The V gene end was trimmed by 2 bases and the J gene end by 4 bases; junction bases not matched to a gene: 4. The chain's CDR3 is CASSLPTSGTYEQYF. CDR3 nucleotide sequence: TGTGCCAGCAGCTTACCGACTAGCGGGACATACGAGCAGTACTTC.

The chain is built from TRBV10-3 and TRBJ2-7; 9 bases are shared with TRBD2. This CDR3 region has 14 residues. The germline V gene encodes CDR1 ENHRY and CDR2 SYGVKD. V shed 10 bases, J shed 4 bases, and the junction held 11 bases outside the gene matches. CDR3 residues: CATHEAGGPYEQYF. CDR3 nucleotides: TGTGCCACACACGAGGCGGGAGGGCCATACGAGCAGTACTTC.

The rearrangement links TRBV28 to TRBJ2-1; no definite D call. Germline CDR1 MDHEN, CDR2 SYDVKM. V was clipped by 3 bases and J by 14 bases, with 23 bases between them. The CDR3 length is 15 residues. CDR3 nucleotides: TGTGCCAGCAGTTTTAGTACTGACGAATACTCCTCTGAGTTCTTC. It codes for CASSFSTDEYSSEFF.

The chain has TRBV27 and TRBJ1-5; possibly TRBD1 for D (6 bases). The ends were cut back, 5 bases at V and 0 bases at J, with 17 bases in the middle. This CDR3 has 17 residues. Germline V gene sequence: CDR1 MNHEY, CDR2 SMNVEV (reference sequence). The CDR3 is CASSQGGGGYSNQPQHF. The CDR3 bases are TGTGCCAGCAGTCAAGGGGGGGGAGGCTATAGCAATCAGCCCCAGCATTTT.

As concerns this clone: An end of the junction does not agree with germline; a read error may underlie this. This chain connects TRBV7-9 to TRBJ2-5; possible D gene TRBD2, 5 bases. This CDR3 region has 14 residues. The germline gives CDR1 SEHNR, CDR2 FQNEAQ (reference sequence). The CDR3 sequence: CASSFSDPAGSRDF. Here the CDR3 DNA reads TGTGCCAGCAGCTTCTCCGATCCTGCTGGGAGTCGGGACTTC.

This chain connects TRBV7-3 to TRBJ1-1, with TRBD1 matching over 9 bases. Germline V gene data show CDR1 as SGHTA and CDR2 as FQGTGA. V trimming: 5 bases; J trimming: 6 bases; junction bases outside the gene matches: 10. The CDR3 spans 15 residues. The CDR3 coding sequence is TGTGCCAGCAGCCCGTCCGGGACAGGGATTGCTGAAGCTTTCTTT. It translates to CASSPSGTGIAEAFF.

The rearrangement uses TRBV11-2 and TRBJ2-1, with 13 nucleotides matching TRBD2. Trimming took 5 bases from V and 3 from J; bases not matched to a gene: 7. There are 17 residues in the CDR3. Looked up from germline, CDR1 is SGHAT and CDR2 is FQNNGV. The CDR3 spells CASSPGLAGVVYNEQFF. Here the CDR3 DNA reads TGTGCCAGCAGCCCAGGACTAGCGGGAGTCGTCTACAATGAGCAGTTCTTC.

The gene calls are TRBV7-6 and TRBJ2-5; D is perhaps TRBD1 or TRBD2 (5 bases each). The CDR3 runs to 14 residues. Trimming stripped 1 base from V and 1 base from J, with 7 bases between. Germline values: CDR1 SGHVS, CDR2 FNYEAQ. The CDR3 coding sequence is TGTGCCAGCAGCTTAGTAGGGACCCAAGAGACCCAGTACTTC. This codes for CASSLVGTQETQYF.

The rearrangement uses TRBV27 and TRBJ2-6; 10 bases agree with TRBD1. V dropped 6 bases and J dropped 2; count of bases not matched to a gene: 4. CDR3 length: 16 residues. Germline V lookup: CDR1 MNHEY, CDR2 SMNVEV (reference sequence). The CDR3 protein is CASRPGTGAGANVLTF. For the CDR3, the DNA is TGTGCCAGCAGGCCGGGGACAGGGGCTGGGGCCAACGTCCTGACTTTC.

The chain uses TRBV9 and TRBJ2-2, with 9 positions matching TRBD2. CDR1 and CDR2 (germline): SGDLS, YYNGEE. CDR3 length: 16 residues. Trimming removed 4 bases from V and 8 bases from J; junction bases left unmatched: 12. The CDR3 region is CASSPKAGGPGGELFF. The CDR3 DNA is TGTGCCAGCAGCCCCAAGGCGGGAGGGCCTGGAGGGGAGCTGTTTTTT.

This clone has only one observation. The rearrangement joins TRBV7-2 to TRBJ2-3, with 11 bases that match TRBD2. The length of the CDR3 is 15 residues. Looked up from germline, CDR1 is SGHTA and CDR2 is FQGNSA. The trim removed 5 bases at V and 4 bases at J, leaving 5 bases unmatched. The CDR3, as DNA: TGTGCCAGCAGCCCGGGACTAGCGGTGGCAGATACGCAGTATTTT. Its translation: CASSPGLAVADTQYF.

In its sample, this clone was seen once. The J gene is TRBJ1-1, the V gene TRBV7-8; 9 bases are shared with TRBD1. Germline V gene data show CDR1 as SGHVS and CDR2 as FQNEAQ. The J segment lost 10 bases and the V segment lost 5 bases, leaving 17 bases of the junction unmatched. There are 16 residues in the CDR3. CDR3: CASSPSQGQGFVAAFF. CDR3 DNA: TGTGCCAGCAGCCCCTCTCAGGGACAGGGATTTGTCGCAGCTTTCTTT.

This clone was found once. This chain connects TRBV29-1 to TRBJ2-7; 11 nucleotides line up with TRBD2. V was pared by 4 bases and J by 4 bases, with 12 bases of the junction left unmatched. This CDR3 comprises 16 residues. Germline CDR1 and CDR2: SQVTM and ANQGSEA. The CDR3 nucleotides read TGCAGCGTTGGGGCCGGGACTAGCGGCGTTCCTTACGAGCAGTACTTC. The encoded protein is CSVGAGTSGVPYEQYF.

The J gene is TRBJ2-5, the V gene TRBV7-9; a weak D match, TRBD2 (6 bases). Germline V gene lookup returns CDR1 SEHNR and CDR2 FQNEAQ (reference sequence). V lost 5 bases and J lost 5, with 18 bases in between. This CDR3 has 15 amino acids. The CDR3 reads CASSVGTATAETQYF. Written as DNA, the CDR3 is TGTGCCAGCAGCGTCGGGACTGCGACCGCGGAGACCCAGTACTTC.

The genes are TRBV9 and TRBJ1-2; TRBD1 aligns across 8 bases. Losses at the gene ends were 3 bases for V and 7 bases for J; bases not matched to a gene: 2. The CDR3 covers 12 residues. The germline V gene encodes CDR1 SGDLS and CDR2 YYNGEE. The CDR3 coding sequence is TGTGCCAGCAGCGCAGGGGGCGGTGGCTACACCTTC. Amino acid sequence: CASSAGGGGYTF.

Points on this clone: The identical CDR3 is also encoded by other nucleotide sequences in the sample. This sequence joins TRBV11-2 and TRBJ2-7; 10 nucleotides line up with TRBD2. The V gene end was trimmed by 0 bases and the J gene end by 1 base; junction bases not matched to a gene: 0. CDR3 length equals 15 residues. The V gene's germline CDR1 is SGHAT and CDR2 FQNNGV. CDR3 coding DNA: TGTGCCAGCAGCTTAGAAGCGGGAGGGTCCTACGAGCAGTACTTC. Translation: CASSLEAGGSYEQYF.

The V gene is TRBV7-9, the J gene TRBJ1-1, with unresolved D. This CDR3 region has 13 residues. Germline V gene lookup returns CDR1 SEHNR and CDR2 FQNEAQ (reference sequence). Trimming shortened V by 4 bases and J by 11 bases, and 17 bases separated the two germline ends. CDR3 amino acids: CASSSSSWGEAFF. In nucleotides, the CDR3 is TGTGCCAGCAGCTCCTCTTCTTGGGGTGAGGCTTTCTTT.

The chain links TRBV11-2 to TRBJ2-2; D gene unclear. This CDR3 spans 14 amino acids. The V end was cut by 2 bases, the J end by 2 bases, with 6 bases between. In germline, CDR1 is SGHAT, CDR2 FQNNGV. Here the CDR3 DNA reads TGTGCCAGCAGCTTACTCGGAAACACCGGGGAGCTGTTTTTT. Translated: CASSLLGNTGELFF.

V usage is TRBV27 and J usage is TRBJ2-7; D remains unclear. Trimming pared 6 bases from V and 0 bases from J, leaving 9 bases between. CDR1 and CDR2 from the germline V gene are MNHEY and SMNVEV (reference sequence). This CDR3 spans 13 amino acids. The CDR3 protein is CASRKSISYEQYF. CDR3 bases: TGTGCCAGCAGGAAGTCCATCTCCTACGAGCAGTACTTC.

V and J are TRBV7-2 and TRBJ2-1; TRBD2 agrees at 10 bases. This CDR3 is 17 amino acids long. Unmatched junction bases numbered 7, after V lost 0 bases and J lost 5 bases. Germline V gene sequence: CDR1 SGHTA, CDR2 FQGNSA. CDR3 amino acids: CASSLAPSSGRDNEQFF. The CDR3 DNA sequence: TGTGCCAGCAGCTTAGCGCCATCAAGCGGGAGGGACAATGAGCAGTTCTTC.

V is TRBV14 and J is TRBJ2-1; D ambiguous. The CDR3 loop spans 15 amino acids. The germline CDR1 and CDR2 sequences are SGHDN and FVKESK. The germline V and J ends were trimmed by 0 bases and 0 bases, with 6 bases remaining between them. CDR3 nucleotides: TGTGCCAGCAGCCAAGATCATAACTCCTACAATGAGCAGTTCTTC. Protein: CASSQDHNSYNEQFF.

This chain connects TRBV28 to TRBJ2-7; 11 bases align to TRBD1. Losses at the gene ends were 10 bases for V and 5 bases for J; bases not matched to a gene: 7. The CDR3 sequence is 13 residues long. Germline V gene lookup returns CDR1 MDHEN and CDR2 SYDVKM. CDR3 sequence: CATLDRGLHEQYF. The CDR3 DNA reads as TGTGCCACCTTGGACAGGGGGCTACACGAGCAGTACTTC.

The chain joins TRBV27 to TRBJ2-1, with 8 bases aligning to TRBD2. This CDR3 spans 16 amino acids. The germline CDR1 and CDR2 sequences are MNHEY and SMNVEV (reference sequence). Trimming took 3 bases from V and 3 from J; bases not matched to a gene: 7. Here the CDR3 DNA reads TGTGCCAGCAGTTTCATCAGCGGGAGAGGCTACAATGAGCAGTTCTTC. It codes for CASSFISGRGYNEQFF.

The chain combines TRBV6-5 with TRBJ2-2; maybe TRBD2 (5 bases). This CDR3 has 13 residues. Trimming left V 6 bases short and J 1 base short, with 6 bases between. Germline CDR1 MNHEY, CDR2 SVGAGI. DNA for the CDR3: TGTGCCAGCAGCGGGATGAACACCGGGGAGCTGTTTTTT. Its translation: CASSGMNTGELFF.

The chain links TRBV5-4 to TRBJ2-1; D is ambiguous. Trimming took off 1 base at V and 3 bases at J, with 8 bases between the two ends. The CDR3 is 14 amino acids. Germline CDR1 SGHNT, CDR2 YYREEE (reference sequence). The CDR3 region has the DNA TGTGCCAGCAGCTTGTCGTCGGGCTACAATGAGCAGTTCTTC. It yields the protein CASSLSSGYNEQFF.